This TCR beta chain came from a study of radiation and T cells in renal cell carcinoma. The protocol was immunoSEQ multiplex PCR, while the TCRdb copy is restricted to in-frame clones and leaves out a portion. The sample gives 150,000 to 200,000 clones, 88% of which show up once; over 9% is in the top ten. Time point defined: blood 4 weeks post-SBRT, at nephrectomy. Sample treatment: 15 Gy SBRT to primary tumor, nephrectomy 4 weeks later. Nephrectomy followed 15 Gy stereotactic body radiation by 4 weeks. The tumor was a clear cell renal cell carcinoma. Germline CDR1 is MNHEY and CDR2 is SVGAGI. The V gene end was trimmed by 5 bases and the J gene end by 4 bases; junction bases not matched to a gene: 4. The CDR3 totals 14 residues.

V and J are TRBV6-5 and TRBJ1-1; TRBD1 aligns across 10 bases. This TCR was sampled from a woman between 50 and 59 years old with renal cell carcinoma. The material sequenced was blood, taken from a patient whose treatment included radiotherapy and nephrectomy. In nucleotides, the CDR3 is TGTGCCAGCAGTCCCCGGACAGGGGGCACTGAAGCTTTCTTT. It yields the protein CASSPRTGGTEAFF.